These 32 T cell receptor beta chains were all obtained from the same sample, sequenced in a study of shared clonotypes between healthy human individuals. Generated by immunoSEQ multiplex PCR, the TCRdb table keeps only in-frame clones and is missing some. In the table there are around 2,000,000 clones, roughly 94% of which are singletons. In the naive CD8 group, cells lacked CD45RO and were positively selected for CCR7, so terminally differentiated effector memory CD45RA+ cells were left out. The sample taken for sequencing was naive CD8+ T cells sorted from blood. These receptors all come from a man aged 18 to 29 in good health.

V and J are TRBV5-5 and TRBJ1-6; weak D call: TRBD1 (6 bases). Germline V gene data show CDR1 as SGHKS and CDR2 as YYEKEE (reference sequence). The V gene lost 3 bases and the J gene lost 10 bases, with 23 bases spanning the gap. This CDR3 comprises 17 residues. The CDR3 bases are TGTGCCAGCAGCTCGCCCCCTTACAGGGAGCCAGGCTCACCCCTCCACTTT. Protein product: CASSSPPYREPGSPLHF. Supplemented by reference TRBV5-5 and TRBJ1-6, the full variable domain reads DAGVTQSPTHLIKTRGQQVTLRCSPISGHKSVSWYQQVLGQGPQFIFQYYEKEERGRGNFPDRFSARQFPNYSSELNVNALLLGDSALYLCASSSPPYREPGSPLHFGNGTRLTVT.

In regard to this clone: Other nucleotide sequences in the sample specify the same CDR3. The CDR3 sequence: CASSFGGTDTQYF. The CDR3 DNA is TGCGCCAGCAGCTTTGGCGGCACAGATACGCAGTATTTT. The rearrangement uses TRBV5-1 and TRBJ2-3; D is undetermined. With 2 bases removed from V and 1 base from J, the gap between germline ends came to 5 bases. From germline, CDR1 is SGHRS and CDR2 YFSETQ. The CDR3 is 13 residues long.

Comment on this clone: Other DNA sequences within the sample encode an identical CDR3. The chain employs TRBV27 and TRBJ2-2; D remains unclear. The CDR3 contains 13 residues. Germline V gene sequence: CDR1 MNHEY, CDR2 SMNVEV (reference sequence). Trimming removed 3 bases from V and 4 bases from J, with 6 bases in between. The CDR3: CASSLRSTGELFF. DNA for the CDR3: TGTGCCAGCAGTTTGCGGAGCACCGGGGAGCTGTTTTTT.

The rearrangement joins TRBV29-1 to TRBJ2-7; TRBD1 is a possible D gene (8 bases). Trimming cost V 7 bases and J 3 bases, with 16 bases left between them. The CDR3 covers 13 residues. Germline CDR1 reads SQVTM; CDR2 reads ANQGSEA. The CDR3 spells CSAQTGEGYEQYF. Written as DNA, the CDR3 is TGCAGCGCGCAGACAGGGGAGGGCTACGAGCAGTACTTC.

This clone was seen a single time. CDR3 region: CASSPGQLHNQPQHF. In DNA form, the CDR3 reads TGTGCCAGCAGTCCCGGACAGCTCCACAATCAGCCCCAGCATTTT. The gene calls are TRBV2 and TRBJ1-5; TRBD1 is a possible D gene (6 bases). The CDR3 runs to 15 residues. CDR1 is SNHLY and CDR2 is FYNNEI in the germline V gene. Trimming took off 5 bases at V and 3 bases at J, with 14 bases between the two ends.

The rearrangement links TRBV9 to TRBJ2-5; D might be TRBD1 or TRBD2, each matching 5 bases. This CDR3 has 15 amino acids. V was shortened by 6 bases and J by 1 base, with 16 bases between the two germline ends. Germline assignment: CDR1 SGDLS and CDR2 YYNGEE. Here the CDR3 DNA reads TGTGCCAGCACCGAGGGACGAACCTCCCAAGAGACCCAGTACTTC. This encodes CASTEGRTSQETQYF. Full variable domain (remainder filled in from reference TRBV9 and TRBJ2-5): DSGVTQTPKHLITATGQRVTLRCSPRSGDLSVYWYQQSLDQGLQFLIQYYNGEERAKGNILERFSAQQFPDLHSELNLSSLELGDSALYFCASTEGRTSQETQYFGPGTRLLVL.

The chain employs TRBV27 and TRBJ1-2; D ambiguous. V lost 4 bases to trimming and J lost 4 bases, with 13 bases between them. The CDR3 sequence is 14 residues long. Looked up from germline, CDR1 is MNHEY and CDR2 is SMNVEV (reference sequence). CDR3 nucleotides: TGTGCCAGCAGTTCCCTCGGGGAGGCCTATGGCTACACCTTC. This gives the protein CASSSLGEAYGYTF.

The table lists this clone with a count of one. V is TRBV6-5 and J is TRBJ2-1; 8 bases map to TRBD2. The ends lost 0 bases at V and 3 bases at J; junction bases unmatched: 4. The CDR3 length is 16 residues. Germline V gene sequence: CDR1 MNHEY, CDR2 SVGAGI. The DNA of the CDR3 is TGTGCCAGCAGTTACTCAGCGGGAGAATACTACAATGAGCAGTTCTTC. Translation gives CASSYSAGEYYNEQFF.

This chain joins TRBV6-6 and TRBJ2-5; D is uncertain. Germline CDR1 and CDR2: MNHNY and SVGAGI (reference sequence). V was trimmed by 0 bases and J by 7 bases, leaving 3 bases between them. The CDR3 is made up of 11 amino acids. CDR3 region: CASSYSATQYF. CDR3 nucleotide sequence: TGTGCCAGCAGTTACTCCGCGACCCAGTACTTC.

This clone appeared once. Other DNA variants within this sample encode the same CDR3. The rearrangement links TRBV11-2 to TRBJ2-7; D might be TRBD2 (5 bases). CDR1 and CDR2 (germline): SGHAT, FQNNGV. V lost 5 bases to trimming and J lost 4 bases, with 9 bases between them. CDR3 length: 12 amino acids. The CDR3, as DNA: TGTGCCAGCAGCCCGCCGGGATACGAGCAGTACTTC. This encodes CASSPPGYEQYF.

As regards this clone: The same CDR3 can be traced to other DNA sequences in this sample. The chain joins TRBV27 to TRBJ2-7; TRBD1 might be the D (5 bases). The V gene's germline CDR1 is MNHEY and CDR2 SMNVEV (reference sequence). The CDR3 is made up of 13 amino acids. The ends were cut back, 4 bases at V and 2 bases at J, with 9 bases in the middle. CDR3 bases: TGTGCCAGCAGTTATCAGGGCACCTACGAGCAGTACTTC. Amino acid sequence: CASSYQGTYEQYF.

The chain carries TRBV11-3 and TRBJ2-3, with 10 bases lining up with TRBD1. CDR1 and CDR2 (germline): SGHNT, YENEEA. The V and J ends lost 5 bases and 6 bases, in that order; junction bases with no gene match: 8. CDR3 length equals 15 residues. This chain's CDR3 is CASSPRQGARDTQYF. The CDR3 region has the DNA TGTGCCAGCAGCCCTCGACAGGGGGCGAGGGATACGCAGTATTTT.

Points on this clone: Other nucleotide sequences in the sample specify the same CDR3. The rearrangement links TRBV27 to TRBJ1-5; 7 bases align to TRBD1. The V and J ends lost 5 bases and 1 base, in that order; junction bases with no gene match: 8. The CDR3 extends over 16 amino acids. Germline loops: CDR1 MNHEY, CDR2 SMNVEV (reference sequence). As DNA, the CDR3 is TGTGCCAGCAGTCCTTCCAGGGGGGAAAGCAATCAGCCCCAGCATTTT. Translated, it gives CASSPSRGESNQPQHF.

The rearrangement uses TRBV7-9 and TRBJ2-2; 8 bases align to TRBD2. The CDR3 extends over 15 amino acids. J gave up 3 bases and V 8 bases, and 8 bases lay outside the gene matches. Germline V gives CDR1 SEHNR, CDR2 FQNEAQ (reference sequence). CDR3 in amino acids: CASELAGAHTGELFF. The CDR3, as DNA: TGTGCCAGCGAGCTAGCGGGCGCCCACACCGGGGAGCTGTTTTTT.

The chain couples TRBV25-1 to TRBJ1-4; D may be TRBD1 (6 bases). The V gene's germline CDR1 is MGHDK and CDR2 SYGVNS. The CDR3 sequence is 12 residues long. V dropped 3 bases and J dropped 11 bases, with 10 bases sitting between them. The CDR3 loop reads CASSDRGGKLFF. The CDR3, as DNA: TGTGCCAGCAGTGACAGGGGAGGTAAACTGTTTTTT.

The V and J genes are TRBV7-8 and TRBJ2-7; 14 bases map to TRBD2. The junction had 7 bases not matched to a gene; V was cut back by 2 bases and J by 4 bases. From germline, CDR1 is SGHVS and CDR2 FQNEAQ. This CDR3 spans 17 amino acids. CDR3: CASSLTTGTSGGYEQYF. The CDR3 region has the DNA TGTGCCAGCAGCTTAACAACCGGGACTAGCGGGGGATACGAGCAGTACTTC.

CDR3 loop: CAISEPNRNSPLHF. For the CDR3, the DNA is TGTGCCATCAGTGAGCCTAATCGGAATTCACCCCTCCACTTT. The chain couples TRBV10-3 to TRBJ1-6; no firm D call. Trimming cost V 2 bases and J 7 bases, with 9 bases left between them. The CDR3 covers 14 residues. The germline V gene has CDR1 ENHRY and CDR2 SYGVKD.

This clone was found once. The chain couples TRBV27 to TRBJ1-2, with 8 bases that match TRBD1. The CDR3 length is 14 residues. CDR1 and CDR2 (germline): MNHEY, SMNVEV (reference sequence). Trimming at V came to 8 bases and at J to 8 bases, leaving 13 bases not matched to a gene. The CDR3, as DNA: TGTGCCAGCCAGTTTACAGGGGGATACGGGGGCTACACCTTC. Its protein product is CASQFTGGYGGYTF.

The chain carries TRBV15 and TRBJ1-5, with D unclear. Between the trimmed V and J ends, which lost 1 base and 7 bases, there was a span of 14 bases. Looked up from germline, CDR1 is LNHNV and CDR2 is YYDKDF (reference sequence). The CDR3 extends over 15 amino acids. CDR3 DNA: TGTGCCACCAGCAGAGTGCTGGAGGGTGACCAGCCCCAGCATTTT. Protein: CATSRVLEGDQPQHF.

The gene calls are TRBV25-1 and TRBJ2-7, with 9 bases matching TRBD2. The V gene's germline CDR1 is MGHDK and CDR2 SYGVNS. The length of the CDR3 is 14 residues. The junction had 11 bases not matched to a gene; V was cut back by 7 bases and J by 7 bases. CDR3 bases: TGTGCCAGCACTAGCGGGACCGGGCTCGGGGAGCAGTACTTC. Its protein is CASTSGTGLGEQYF.

V is TRBV5-1 and J is TRBJ2-7, with 10 bases aligning to TRBD1. This CDR3 comprises 17 residues. Per the germline V gene, CDR1 is SGHRS and CDR2 is YFSETQ. After removal of 2 bases from V and 6 bases from J, the junction contained 14 bases not matched to a gene. The CDR3 sequence: CASSFLSPGQGIVEQYF. The DNA of the CDR3 is TGCGCCAGCAGCTTTCTGTCGCCGGGACAGGGGATTGTCGAGCAGTACTTC.

This clone was counted only a few times. The chain links TRBV29-1 to TRBJ1-5, with D unclear. The CDR3 sequence is 13 residues long. CDR1 and CDR2 (germline): SQVTM, ANQGSEA. V lost 4 bases and J lost 5, with 12 bases in between. CDR3 residues: CSVVLTDDQPQHF. CDR3 in DNA: TGCAGCGTTGTCCTTACTGACGATCAGCCCCAGCATTTT.

This clone occurred a few times. This chain connects TRBV30 to TRBJ1-1; D call uncertain. The CDR3 is 15 residues long. The germline V gene encodes CDR1 GTSNPN and CDR2 SVGIG (reference sequence). V was pared by 1 base and J by 3 bases, with 15 bases between. The CDR3 protein is CAWSGNGDGYTEAFF. DNA of the CDR3: TGTGCCTGGAGTGGGAACGGGGATGGGTACACTGAAGCTTTCTTT. Full variable domain (missing parts from reference TRBV30 and TRBJ1-1): SQTIHQWPATLVQPVGSPLSLECTVEGTSNPNLYWYRQAAGRGLQLLFYSVGIGQISSEVPQNLSASRPQDRQFILSSKKLLLSDSGFYLCAWSGNGDGYTEAFFGQGTRLTVV.

This sequence joins TRBV9 and TRBJ2-2; D gene ambiguous. Per the germline V gene, CDR1 is SGDLS and CDR2 is YYNGEE. V lost 3 bases and J 3 bases, leaving 12 bases between the germline ends. This CDR3 has 15 amino acids. The CDR3 DNA is TGTGCCAGCAGCGCGAATAGCTGGGACACCGGGGAGCTGTTTTTT. Residues: CASSANSWDTGELFF.

V usage is TRBV6-6 and J usage is TRBJ1-6; D unresolved. The CDR3 is 14 residues long. Trimming stripped 8 bases from V and 8 bases from J, with 16 bases between. Germline V gives CDR1 MNHNY, CDR2 SVGAGI (reference sequence). This CDR3 reads CASGEWTEHSPLHF. CDR3 in DNA: TGTGCCAGCGGCGAGTGGACCGAGCATTCACCCCTCCACTTT.

This chain connects TRBV7-9 to TRBJ2-1, with D possibly being TRBD2 (5 bases). V was clipped by 5 bases and J by 8 bases, with 19 bases between them. This CDR3 is built from 15 residues. The V gene's germline CDR1 is SEHNR and CDR2 FQNEAQ (reference sequence). CDR3 protein: CASSPWHGGFDEQFF. In nucleotides, the CDR3 is TGTGCCAGCAGCCCCTGGCACGGAGGTTTCGATGAGCAGTTCTTC. Using reference TRBV7-9 and TRBJ2-1 for the parts outside the CDR3, the full variable domain is DTGVSQNPRHKITKRGQNVTFRCDPISEHNRLYWYRQTLGQGPEFLTYFQNEAQLEKSRLLSDRFSAERPKGSFSTLEIQRTEQGDSAMYLCASSPWHGGFDEQFFGPGTRLTVL.

This clone was detected only once. The V gene is TRBV4-1, the J gene TRBJ1-2; a possible D gene is TRBD1 (6 bases). CDR3 length equals 16 residues. V dropped 0 bases and J dropped 1 base, with 12 bases sitting between them. CDR1 MGHRA and CDR2 YSYEKL come from the germline V gene. As DNA, the CDR3 is TGCGCCAGCAGCCAAGATGGGGGGGGCTTTAACTATGGCTACACCTTC. It encodes CASSQDGGGFNYGYTF.

The rearrangement uses TRBV11-1 and TRBJ1-1; D is unresolved. Between the trimmed V and J ends, which lost 1 base and 6 bases, there was a span of 12 bases. This CDR3 has 14 amino acids. From germline, CDR1 is SGHAT and CDR2 FQDESV (reference sequence). CDR3 in DNA: TGTGCCAGCAGCTTAGGAGGTATCTTCCCTGAAGCTTTCTTT. Residues: CASSLGGIFPEAFF.

This clone was detected a few times. The chain has TRBV4-2 and TRBJ1-5, with D perhaps TRBD1 (6 bases). Per germline, CDR1 LGHNA and CDR2 YNFKEQ. The CDR3 has 14 residues. V shed 2 bases and J shed 4 bases, with 9 bases lying between them. The CDR3 protein is CASSQRQENQPQHF. CDR3 nucleotide sequence: TGTGCCAGCAGCCAACGACAGGAGAATCAGCCCCAGCATTTT.

The V and J genes are TRBV19 and TRBJ2-5; TRBD1 matches at 10 bases. The CDR3 is made up of 15 amino acids. V lost 4 bases and J lost 4; bases outside the gene matches: 6. Germline values: CDR1 LNHDA, CDR2 SQIVND (reference sequence). The CDR3 is CASSTGTGVGETQYF. The CDR3 DNA reads as TGTGCCAGTAGTACGGGGACAGGGGTTGGAGAGACCCAGTACTTC.

The gene calls are TRBV7-8 and TRBJ2-1; the match to TRBD2 covers 12 bases. V was pared by 1 base and J by 4 bases, with 5 bases of the junction left unmatched. CDR1 is SGHVS, CDR2 FQNEAQ, per germline. CDR3 size: 17 residues. This CDR3 reads CASSLVELAGGYNEQFF. CDR3 nucleotide sequence: TGTGCCAGCAGCTTAGTGGAGCTAGCGGGAGGGTACAATGAGCAGTTCTTC.

The chain is built from TRBV5-4 and TRBJ2-2, with unresolved D. Germline assignment: CDR1 SGHNT and CDR2 YYREEE (reference sequence). V was cut by 4 bases and J by 5 bases, with 9 bases left in between. This CDR3 comprises 13 residues. The CDR3 DNA follows: TGTGCCAGCAGCCGTACAAGTACCGGGGAGCTGTTTTTT. Translating gives CASSRTSTGELFF.